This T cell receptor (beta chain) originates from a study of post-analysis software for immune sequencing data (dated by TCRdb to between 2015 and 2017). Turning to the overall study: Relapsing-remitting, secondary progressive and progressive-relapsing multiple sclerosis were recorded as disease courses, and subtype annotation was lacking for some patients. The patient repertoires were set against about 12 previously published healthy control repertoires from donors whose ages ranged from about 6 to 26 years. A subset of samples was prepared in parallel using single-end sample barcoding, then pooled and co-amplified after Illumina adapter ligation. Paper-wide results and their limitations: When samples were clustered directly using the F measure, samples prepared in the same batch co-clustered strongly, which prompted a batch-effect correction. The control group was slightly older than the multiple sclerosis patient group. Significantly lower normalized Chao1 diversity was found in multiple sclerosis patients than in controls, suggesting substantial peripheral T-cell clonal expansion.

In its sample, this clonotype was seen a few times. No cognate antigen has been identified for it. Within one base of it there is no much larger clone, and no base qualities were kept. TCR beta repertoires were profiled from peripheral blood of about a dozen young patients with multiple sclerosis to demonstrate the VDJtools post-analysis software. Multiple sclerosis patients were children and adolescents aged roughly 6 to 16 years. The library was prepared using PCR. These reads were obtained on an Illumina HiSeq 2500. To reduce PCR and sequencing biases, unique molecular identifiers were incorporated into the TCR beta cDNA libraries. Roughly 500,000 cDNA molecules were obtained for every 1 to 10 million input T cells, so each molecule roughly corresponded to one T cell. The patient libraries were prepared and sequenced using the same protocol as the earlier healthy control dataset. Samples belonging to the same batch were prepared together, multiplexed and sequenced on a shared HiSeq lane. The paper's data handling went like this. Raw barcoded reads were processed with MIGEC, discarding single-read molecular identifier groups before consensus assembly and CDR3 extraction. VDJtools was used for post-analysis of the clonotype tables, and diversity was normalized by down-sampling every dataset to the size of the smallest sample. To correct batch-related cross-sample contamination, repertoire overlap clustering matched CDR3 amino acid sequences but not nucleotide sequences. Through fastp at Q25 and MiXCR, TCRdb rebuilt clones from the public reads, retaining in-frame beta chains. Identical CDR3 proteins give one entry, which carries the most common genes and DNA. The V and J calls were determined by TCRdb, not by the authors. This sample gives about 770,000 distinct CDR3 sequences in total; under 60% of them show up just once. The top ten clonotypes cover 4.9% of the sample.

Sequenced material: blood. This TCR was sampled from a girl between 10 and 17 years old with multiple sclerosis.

Read as DNA, the sequence is TGTGCCAGCGGGCTAGCGGGGTCCACAGATACGCAGTATTTT. This sequence encodes CASGLAGSTDTQYF. The rearrangement combines TRBV12-3 or TRBV12-4 with TRBJ2-3; 9 nucleotides in the junction match TRBD2. Compared with germline, V lacks 8 bases and J lacks 2 bases; bases without a gene match: 5. The CDR3 covers 14 residues, taking in both the cysteine and the phenylalanine. The entry retains the CDR3 DNA only, 42 bases that are in frame from base 1.